These T cell receptor beta chains were read from a single sample in a study of vaccination effects on CD4 cells after COVID-19. What these receptors recognize is not known. TCRdb's table, derived via immunoSEQ multiplex PCR, lists solely in-frame clones and lacks some. Of tens of thousands of clones listed, over 75% are singletons. Sequencing was performed on CD4+ T cells from PBMCs cultured with HCoV-NL63 spike peptides, taken after COVID-19 vaccination. The receptors shown here come from a human donor who received a COVID-19 vaccine. CDR3s include the opening cysteine and the closing phenylalanine or tryptophan.

J,V,CDR3
TRBJ1-1,TRBV30,CAWSALRNTEAFF
TRBJ1-1,TRBV2,CASSEGGGSNTEAFF
TRBJ2-5,TRBV7-6,CASSLGPAGEETQYF
TRBJ2-3,TRBV18,CASSPPVATDTQYF
TRBJ1-5,TRBV29-1,CSVVWGADQPQHF
TRBJ2-2,TRBV7-9,CAAPSGEGQYTGELFF
TRBJ2-5,TRBV9,CASGPGALETQYF
TRBJ2-5,TRBV30,CAWRGYGGAVGKTQYF
TRBJ1-3,TRBV2,CASSGDRTGGDTIYF
TRBJ1-6,TRBV9,CASSAGTGGSYNSPLHF
TRBJ1-1,TRBV7-2,CASSAGGWTEAFF
TRBJ2-1,TRBV7-2,CASSLVSVAYNEQFF
TRBJ1-2,TRBV6-1,CASSEAAAERDYGYTF
TRBJ2-1,TRBV12-3/TRBV12-4,CASSPSSYNEQFF
TRBJ2-3,TRBV6-2/TRBV6-3,CASSSTSGSWADTQYF
TRBJ2-5,TRBV6-4,CASSKNPGETQYF
TRBJ1-5,TRBV19,CASSMGWGNQPQHF
TRBJ1-6,TRBV2,CASSLTGRNSPLHF
TRBJ2-4,TRBV27,CASTAPDPGGWGVQYF
TRBJ1-5,TRBV7-9,CASSQSGRAYSNQPQHF
TRBJ2-5,TRBV7-6,CASSLAEETQYF
TRBJ1-5,TRBV10-3,CAITQGAAQPQHF
TRBJ2-7,TRBV11-1,CASSLASGESSYEQYF
TRBJ2-7,TRBV19,CASSERDSSEQYF
TRBJ2-3,TRBV4-2,CASSQDLDGGAIDTQYF
TRBJ2-5,TRBV9,CASSVGTVQETQYF